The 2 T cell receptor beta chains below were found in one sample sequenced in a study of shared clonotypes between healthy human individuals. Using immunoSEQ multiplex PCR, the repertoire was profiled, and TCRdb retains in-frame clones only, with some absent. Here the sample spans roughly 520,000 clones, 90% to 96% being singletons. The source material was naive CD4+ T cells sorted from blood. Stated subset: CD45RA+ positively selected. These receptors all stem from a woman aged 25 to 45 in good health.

Here the CDR3 DNA reads TGCGCCAGCAGTGAGTCGGGTAGGCGGCAGGGTGATCAGCCCCAGCATTTT. This codes for CASSESGRRQGDQPQHF. This chain uses TRBV10-1 with TRBJ1-5, with a possible D match to TRBD1 (5 bases). V was pared by 0 bases and J by 5 bases, with 17 bases between. Per germline, CDR1 WNHNN and CDR2 SYGVQD (reference sequence). The CDR3 consists of 17 residues.

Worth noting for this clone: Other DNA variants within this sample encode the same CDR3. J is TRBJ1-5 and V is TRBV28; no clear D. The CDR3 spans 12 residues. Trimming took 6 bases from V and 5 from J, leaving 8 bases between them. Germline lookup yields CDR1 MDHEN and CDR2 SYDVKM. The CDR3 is CASSSGDQPQHF. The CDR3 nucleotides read TGTGCCAGCAGCTCCGGGGATCAGCCCCAGCATTTT.